The 3 T cell receptor beta chains below were found in one sample sequenced in a study of T cell repertoires in cytomegalovirus infection. TCRdb re-called the reads through MiXCR, storing one row per CDR3 protein. The table records about 320,000 distinct CDR3 sequences, 9% to 9.5% of them present only once. The specimen was PBMCs. Source of these receptors: a human donor in good health (CMV status not recorded). Some clones in this sample may be carry-over from other donors' samples.

In its sample, this clonotype was seen a few times. The V gene is TRBV28, the J gene TRBJ2-7; D unresolved. The germline V and J ends were trimmed by 3 bases and 4 bases, with 4 bases remaining between them. CDR3 size: 11 residues. Germline values: CDR1 MDHEN, CDR2 SYDVKM. The DNA of the CDR3 is TGTGCCAGCAGTTTTATTTACGAGCAGTACTTC. Its translation: CASSFIYEQYF.

This clonotype was found many times. The chain combines TRBV7-6 with TRBJ2-7; TRBD2 might be the D (5 bases). Germline values: CDR1 SGHVS, CDR2 FNYEAQ. The CDR3 is 15 amino acids. With 5 bases removed from V and 0 bases from J, the gap between germline ends came to 14 bases. The CDR3 loop reads CASSPRAGSSYEQYF. In DNA form, the CDR3 reads TGTGCCAGCAGCCCCCGGGCGGGCAGCTCCTACGAGCAGTACTTC. Based on the CDR3 plus reference TRBV7-6 and TRBJ2-7, the full variable domain is GAGVSQSPRYKVTKRGQDVALRCDPISGHVSLYWYRQALGQGPEFLTYFNYEAQQDKSGLPNDRFSAERPEGSISTLTIQRTEQRDSAMYRCASSPRAGSSYEQYFGPGTRLTVT.

In its sample, this clonotype was seen many times. This sequence joins TRBV7-9 and TRBJ1-4; D remains unclear. Germline lookup yields CDR1 SEHNR and CDR2 FQNEAQ (reference sequence). The V gene lost 5 bases and the J gene lost 3 bases, with 10 bases spanning the gap. CDR3 length: 14 residues. The CDR3 protein is CASSPIEANEKLFF. The CDR3 DNA follows: TGTGCCAGCAGCCCTATAGAAGCTAATGAAAAACTGTTTTTT.